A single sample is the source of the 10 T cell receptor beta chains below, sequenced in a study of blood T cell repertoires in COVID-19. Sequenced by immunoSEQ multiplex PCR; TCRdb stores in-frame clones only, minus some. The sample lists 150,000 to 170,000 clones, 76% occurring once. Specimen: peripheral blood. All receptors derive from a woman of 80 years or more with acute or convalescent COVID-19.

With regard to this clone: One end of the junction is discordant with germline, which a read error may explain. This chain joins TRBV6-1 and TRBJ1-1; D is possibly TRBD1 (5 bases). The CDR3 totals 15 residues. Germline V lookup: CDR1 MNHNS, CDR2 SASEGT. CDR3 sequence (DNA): TGTGCCGGCAGTGAGATGGCAGGGTATCACACTGAAGCTTTCTTT. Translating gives CAGSEMAGYHTEAFF.

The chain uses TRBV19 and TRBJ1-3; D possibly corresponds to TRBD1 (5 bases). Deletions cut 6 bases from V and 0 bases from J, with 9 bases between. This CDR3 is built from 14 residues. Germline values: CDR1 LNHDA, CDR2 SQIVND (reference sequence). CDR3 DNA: TGTGCCAGTAGGGGACTGGTCTCTGGAAACACCATATATTTT. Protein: CASRGLVSGNTIYF.

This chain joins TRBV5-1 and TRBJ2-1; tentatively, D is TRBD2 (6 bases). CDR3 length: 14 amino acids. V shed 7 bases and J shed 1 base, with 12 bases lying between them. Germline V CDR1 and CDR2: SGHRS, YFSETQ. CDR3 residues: CASDTGDSYNEQFF. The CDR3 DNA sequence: TGCGCCAGCGACACGGGGGATTCCTACAATGAGCAGTTCTTC.

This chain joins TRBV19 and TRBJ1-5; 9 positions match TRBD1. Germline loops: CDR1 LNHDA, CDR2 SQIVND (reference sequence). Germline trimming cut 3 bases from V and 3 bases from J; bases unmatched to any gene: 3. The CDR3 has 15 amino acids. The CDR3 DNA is TGTGCCAGTAGTATGGGGACAGGGAACAATCAGCCCCAGCATTTT. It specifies CASSMGTGNNQPQHF.

The CDR3 is CASSLMGTSNQPQHF. CDR3 nucleotide sequence: TGTGCCAGCAGCTTAATGGGCACCAGCAATCAGCCCCAGCATTTT. The V and J genes are TRBV7-2 and TRBJ1-5; D gene uncertain. V lost 2 bases and J lost 1, with 9 bases in between. The V gene's germline CDR1 is SGHTA and CDR2 FQGNSA. This CDR3 comprises 15 residues. Complete variable domain (other parts from reference TRBV7-2 and TRBJ1-5): GAGVSQSPSNKVTEKGKDVELRCDPISGHTALYWYRQSLGQGLEFLIYFQGNSAPDKSGLPSDRFSAERTGGSVSTLTIQRTQQEDSAVYLCASSLMGTSNQPQHFGDGTRLSIL.

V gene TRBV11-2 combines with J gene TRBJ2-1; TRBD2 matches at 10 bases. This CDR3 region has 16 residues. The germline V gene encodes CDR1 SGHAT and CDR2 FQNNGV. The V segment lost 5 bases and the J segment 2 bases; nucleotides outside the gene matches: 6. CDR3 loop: CASSIKAGGPYNEQFF. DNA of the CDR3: TGTGCCAGCAGCATCAAAGCGGGGGGGCCCTACAATGAGCAGTTCTTC.

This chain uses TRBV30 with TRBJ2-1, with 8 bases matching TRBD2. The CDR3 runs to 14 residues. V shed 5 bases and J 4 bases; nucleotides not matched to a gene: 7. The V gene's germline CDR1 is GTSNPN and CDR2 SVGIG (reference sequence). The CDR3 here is CAWVGLDRYNEQFF. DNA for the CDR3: TGTGCCTGGGTGGGACTAGACAGGTACAATGAGCAGTTCTTC.

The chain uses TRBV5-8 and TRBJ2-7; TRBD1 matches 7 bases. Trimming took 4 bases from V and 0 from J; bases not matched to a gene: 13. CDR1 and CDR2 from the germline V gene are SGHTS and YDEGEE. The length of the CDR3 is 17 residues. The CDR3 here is CASSRGISGQLSYEQYF. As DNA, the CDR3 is TGTGCCAGCAGCCGGGGAATTTCGGGACAGCTCTCCTACGAGCAGTACTTC.

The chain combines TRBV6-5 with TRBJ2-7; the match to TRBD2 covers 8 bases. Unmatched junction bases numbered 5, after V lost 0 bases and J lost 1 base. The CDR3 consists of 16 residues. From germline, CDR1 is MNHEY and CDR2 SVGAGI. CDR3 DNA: TGTGCCAGCAGTTACTCGAAGGGACTAGGATCCTACGAGCAGTACTTC. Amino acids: CASSYSKGLGSYEQYF.

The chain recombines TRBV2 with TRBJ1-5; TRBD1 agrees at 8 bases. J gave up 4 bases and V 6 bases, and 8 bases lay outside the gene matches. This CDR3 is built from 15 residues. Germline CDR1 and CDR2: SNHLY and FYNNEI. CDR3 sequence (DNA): TGTGCCAGCAGCTTCGGACAGGGATGGAATCAGCCCCAGCATTTT. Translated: CASSFGQGWNQPQHF.